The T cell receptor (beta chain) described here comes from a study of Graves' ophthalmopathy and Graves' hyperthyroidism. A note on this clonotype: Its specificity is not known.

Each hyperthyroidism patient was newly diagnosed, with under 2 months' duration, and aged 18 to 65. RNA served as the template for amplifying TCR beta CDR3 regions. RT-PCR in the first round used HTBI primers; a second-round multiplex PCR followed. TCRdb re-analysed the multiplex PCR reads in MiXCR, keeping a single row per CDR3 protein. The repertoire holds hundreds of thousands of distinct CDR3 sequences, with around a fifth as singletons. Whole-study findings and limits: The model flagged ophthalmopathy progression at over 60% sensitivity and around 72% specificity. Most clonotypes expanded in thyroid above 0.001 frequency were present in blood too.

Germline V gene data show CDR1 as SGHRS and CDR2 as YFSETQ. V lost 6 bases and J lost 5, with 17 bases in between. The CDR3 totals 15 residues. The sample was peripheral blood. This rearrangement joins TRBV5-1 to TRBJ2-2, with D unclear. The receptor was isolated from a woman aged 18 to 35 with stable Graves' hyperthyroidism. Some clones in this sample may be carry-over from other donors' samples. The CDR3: CASTPPDRQTGELFF. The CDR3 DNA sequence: TGCGCCAGCACACCCCCAGACCGGCAAACCGGGGAGCTGTTTTTT. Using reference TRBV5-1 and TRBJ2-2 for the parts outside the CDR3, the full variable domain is KAGVTQTPRYLIKTRGQQVTLSCSPISGHRSVSWYQQTPGQGLQFLFEYFSETQRNKGNFPGRFSGRQFSNSRSEMNVSTLELGDSALYLCASTPPDRQTGELFFGEGSRLTVL.